This T cell receptor (beta chain) emerged from a study of beta chain features in type 1 diabetes. Isolated RNA was reverse transcribed in full, so expressed TCRB transcripts were sequenced. Assay: immunoSEQ multiplex PCR; the TCRdb copy retains only in-frame clones and omits some. The table includes 640,000 or so clones, around an eighth detected once. This clone was detected only a few times. The antigen remains unidentified. Other DNA sequences in this specimen translate into the identical CDR3. J lost 6 bases, V lost 2 bases, and 4 bases had no gene match. The CDR3 is made up of 13 amino acids. Germline lookup yields CDR1 GTSNPN and CDR2 SVGIG (reference sequence). Overall study findings and caveats: Shortening of TCRB CDR3s, moderate but significant, appeared in all four CD4+ subsets of Type 1 diabetes patients. Among type 1 diabetes patients, VDJ junctions had fewer insertions and more deletions. HLA influence on TCRB rearrangement stayed unresolved here.

Via CD45RO/CCR7/CD25/CD127/CD95/CD27, cells of the CD4+ naive, central memory, regulatory and stem cell-like memory subsets were sorted. This sequence was found in a man between 18 and 35 years old with type 1 diabetes. The sample comprised naive CD4+ T cells from blood. The chain has TRBV30 and TRBJ1-5; 7 bases agree with TRBD1. In DNA form, the CDR3 reads TGTGCCTGGAGTCCACAGGGGTCTCAGCCCCAGCATTTT. This gives the protein CAWSPQGSQPQHF.